Reported below is one T cell receptor beta chain. Control samples were healthy donors' buffy coats. The data stem from a study of STAT5B mutations in CD4+ large granular lymphocyte leukemia. Across the study: Among healthy donors, a particular HLA allele went with more CDR3 'QG' motifs.

Clones were read by immunoSEQ multiplex PCR, and TCRdb kept only the in-frame ones, dropping some. The sample shows about 48,000 clones, about three quarters of them seen only once. Input material: CD4+ T cells from blood buffy coats. The TCR sequence derives from a human donor in good health.

CDR3 region: CASSLRDRGIYGYTF. The CDR3 DNA is TGTGCCAGCAGTTTACGGGACAGGGGTATATATGGCTACACCTTC. The V gene is TRBV28, the J gene TRBJ1-2, with 10 positions matching TRBD1. After removal of 2 bases from V and 5 bases from J, the junction contained 5 bases not matched to a gene. The V gene's germline CDR1 is MDHEN and CDR2 SYDVKM. This CDR3 is built from 15 residues.